One sample yielded the 20 T cell receptor beta chains listed below, sequenced in a study of metastatic and nonmetastatic thyroid tumors. Thyroid surgery had not been preceded by any treatment in any patient. Using MiXCR, TCRdb reanalyzed the PCR reads. This repertoire shows around 42,000 clones, about an eighth found once; its top ten account for roughly 9%. The material sequenced was blood. The receptors shown here come from a male donor with papillary thyroid cancer or a benign thyroid nodule (not recorded which). Some clones in this sample may be carry-over from other donors' samples.

In its sample, this clone was seen once. It may be a read error: a sequence one base away is much more abundant. It is likely a read error, because the conserved phenylalanine at the end of the CDR3 is missing. V is TRBV18 and J is TRBJ2-7; D is unresolved. The CDR3 contains 13 residues. Per the germline V gene, CDR1 is KGHSH and CDR2 is LQKENI. Trimming cost V 2 bases and J 5 bases, with 10 bases left between them. The CDR3 DNA follows: TGTGCCAGCTCACCAAGGGTCGAGAACGAGCAGTACCTC. It is translated as CASSPRVENEQYL.

In its sample, this clone was seen many times. This chain uses TRBV28 with TRBJ2-1; no definite D call. The CDR3 has 16 residues. Germline-derived CDR1 and CDR2 are MDHEN and SYDVKM. Between the trimmed V and J ends, which lost 3 bases and 0 bases, there was a span of 12 bases. Here the CDR3 reads CASSLGWVSSYNEQFF. The CDR3 region has the DNA TGTGCCAGCAGTTTGGGTTGGGTAAGCTCCTACAATGAGCAGTTCTTC.

This clone was seen repeatedly, ten times or more. The same CDR3 is also encoded by other DNA sequences in this sample. The gene calls are TRBV24-1 and TRBJ2-7; 8 nucleotides agree with TRBD1. Trimming cost V 4 bases and J 2 bases; bases outside gene matches: 3. There are 14 residues in the CDR3. Germline lookup yields CDR1 KGHDR and CDR2 SFDVKD. For the CDR3, the DNA is TGTGCCACCAGTGACCCGGACAGGGCCTACGAGCAGTACTTC. Translation gives CATSDPDRAYEQYF.

This clone was counted ten times or more. This rearrangement joins TRBV7-8 to TRBJ2-3; D call uncertain. The germline CDR1 and CDR2 sequences are SGHVS and FQNEAQ. Trimming cost V 3 bases and J 4 bases, with 17 bases left between them. CDR3 length: 16 amino acids. In DNA, the CDR3 is TGTGCCAGCAGCTTCTGGACCCTGTACGGGTCAGATACGCAGTATTTT. Its protein product is CASSFWTLYGSDTQYF. The full variable domain, rest sourced from reference TRBV7-8 and TRBJ2-3, is GAGVSQSPRYKVAKRGQDVALRCDPISGHVSLFWYQQALGQGPEFLTYFQNEAQLDKSGLPSDRFFAERPEGSVSTLKIQRTQQEDSAVYLCASSFWTLYGSDTQYFGPGTRLTVL.

This clone was picked up many times. The CDR3 is CSARGASVSTDTQYF. The CDR3 coding sequence is TGCAGTGCTAGGGGGGCTAGCGTTAGCACAGATACGCAGTATTTT. The chain uses TRBV20-1 and TRBJ2-3, with D perhaps TRBD1 or TRBD2 (6 bases each). The CDR3 totals 15 residues. Germline assignment: CDR1 DFQATT and CDR2 SNEGSKA (reference sequence). Trimming pared 3 bases from V and 0 bases from J, leaving 13 bases between.

Within the sample, this clone is medium-sized (0.01 to 0.1%). This chain connects TRBV28 to TRBJ1-2; D not certain. The CDR3 covers 15 residues. V lost 5 bases and J 5 bases, leaving 18 bases between the germline ends. Per the germline V gene, CDR1 is MDHEN and CDR2 is SYDVKM. The chain's CDR3 is CASSPPEGRTYGYTF. The CDR3 nucleotides read TGTGCCAGCAGTCCCCCGGAAGGACGGACTTATGGCTACACCTTC.

The chain recombines TRBV11-1 with TRBJ1-1; no clear D gene. Germline V gene lookup returns CDR1 SGHAT and CDR2 FQDESV (reference sequence). There are 19 residues in the CDR3. Trimming shortened V by 4 bases and J by 1 base, and 25 bases separated the two germline ends. CDR3 amino acids: CASSSLPEPAGRTNTEAFF. Written as DNA, the CDR3 is TGTGCCAGCAGCTCCCTCCCAGAGCCCGCTGGCCGGACGAACACTGAAGCTTTCTTT.

This clone occurred many times. The chain recombines TRBV20-1 with TRBJ1-3, with a tentative D call TRBD1 (5 bases). Germline values: CDR1 DFQATT, CDR2 SNEGSKA (reference sequence). Trimming took off 1 base at V and 0 bases at J, with 13 bases between the two ends. This CDR3 has 16 amino acids. The CDR3 sequence: CSARGPTANSGNTIYF. CDR3 nucleotides: TGCAGTGCTAGAGGGCCGACAGCCAACTCTGGAAACACCATATATTTT.

The sample holds many counts of this clone. A much larger clone differs by one base, so this may be a read error. The rearrangement joins TRBV6-1 to TRBJ1-5; possible D gene TRBD1, 6 bases. V lost 4 bases to trimming and J lost 7 bases, with 11 bases between them. Germline-derived CDR1 and CDR2 are MNHNS and SASEGT. The CDR3 contains 13 residues. This CDR3 is CASSVQGQQPQHF. The CDR3, as DNA: TGTGCCAGCAGTGTACAGGGACAACAGCCCCAGCATTTT.

In its sample, this clone was seen many times. V gene TRBV6-5 combines with J gene TRBJ1-5; 9 nucleotides match TRBD1. J was trimmed by 7 bases and V by 1 base; bases with no gene match: 2. The germline V gene has CDR1 MNHEY and CDR2 SVGAGI. The CDR3 runs to 14 residues. CDR3 nucleotide sequence: TGTGCCAGCAGTTACTGGGACAGGGAGCAGCCCCAGCATTTT. This gives the protein CASSYWDREQPQHF.

Comment on this clone: This could be a read error, since a much larger clone is one nucleotide away. Other DNA variants within this sample encode the same CDR3. V gene TRBV14 combines with J gene TRBJ2-1, with D hard to call. This CDR3 region has 16 residues. Germline CDR1 SGHDN, CDR2 FVKESK. The CDR3 nucleotides are TGTGCCAGTAGCCAAGGGCAGAGGAGCTCCTACAATGAGCAGTTCTTC. Its protein product is CASSQGQRSSYNEQFF.

At least ten counts were recorded for this clone. This sequence joins TRBV12-3 or TRBV12-4 and TRBJ1-2; perhaps TRBD1 as D (6 bases). V lost 4 bases, J lost 5 bases, and 14 bases lay in between. The CDR3 spans 14 residues. CDR3 coding DNA: TGTGCCAGCAGTTCTGGACAGTACCCTTATGGCTACACCTTC. Translation: CASSSGQYPYGYTF.

This clone was seen many times. The sample carries other DNA sequences with the same CDR3. This sequence joins TRBV6-1 and TRBJ1-2, with a possible D match to TRBD1 (6 bases). The CDR3 runs to 14 residues. Germline V CDR1 and CDR2: MNHNS, SASEGT. The V gene lost 2 bases and the J gene lost 8 bases, with 15 bases spanning the gap. In DNA, the CDR3 is TGTGCCAGCAGTGAAAATCAGGGGAGACGGGGCTACACCTTC. It is translated as CASSENQGRRGYTF.

This clone appeared many times. The rearrangement joins TRBV7-3 to TRBJ2-6, with D perhaps TRBD2 (8 bases). The CDR3 length is 20 residues. Germline CDR1 is SGHTA and CDR2 is FQGTGA. V lost 8 bases to trimming and J lost 0 bases, with 26 bases between them. CDR3 amino acids: CASLPPTGREDPSGANVLTF. For the CDR3, the DNA is TGTGCCAGCCTTCCCCCGACAGGGCGGGAGGATCCCTCTGGGGCCAACGTCCTGACTTTC.

There are a few counts of this clone. V gene TRBV18 combines with J gene TRBJ1-1; tentatively, D is TRBD1 (5 bases). V was clipped by 6 bases and J by 1 base, with 9 bases between them. The CDR3 sequence is 13 residues long. CDR1 and CDR2 (germline): KGHSH, LQKENI. The DNA for the CDR3 is TGTGCCAGCTCCCAGGGAGAGAACACTGAAGCTTTCTTT. Translation gives CASSQGENTEAFF.

Points on this clone: The junction and the germline gene differ at one end; a read error may be behind it. The rearrangement uses TRBV7-7 and TRBJ2-2, with D tentatively TRBD2 (5 bases). Looked up from germline, CDR1 is SSHAT and CDR2 is FNYEAQ (reference sequence). The CDR3 contains 14 residues. This CDR3 is CASSLSIYTGEQFF. In nucleotides, the CDR3 is TGTGCTAGCAGCTTGTCCATCTACACCGGGGAGCAGTTTTTT.

This clone was counted many times. The chain has TRBV5-4 and TRBJ2-7, with 9 bases aligning to TRBD1. In germline, CDR1 is SGHNT, CDR2 YYREEE (reference sequence). Trimming took 1 base from V and 4 from J; bases not matched to a gene: 21. The CDR3 has 20 amino acids. In DNA, the CDR3 is TGTGCCAGCAGCTTGAGGGGGCCGGGACAGGGTAAAATGGGCGATTACGAGCAGTACTTC. Translating gives CASSLRGPGQGKMGDYEQYF.

There are many counts of this clone. This chain joins TRBV28 and TRBJ2-7; TRBD1 aligns across 10 bases. J was trimmed by 6 bases and V by 5 bases; bases with no gene match: 7. The germline gives CDR1 MDHEN, CDR2 SYDVKM. The CDR3 sequence is 14 residues long. The CDR3 sequence: CASSGDRGRTEQYF. Here the CDR3 DNA reads TGTGCCAGCAGTGGTGACAGGGGGCGTACCGAGCAGTACTTC.

The sample holds many counts of this clone. This chain joins TRBV11-2 and TRBJ2-7, with D possibly being TRBD2 (6 bases). CDR1 and CDR2 from the germline V gene are SGHAT and FQNNGV. V was cut by 5 bases and J by 0 bases, with 17 bases left in between. This CDR3 is 16 amino acids long. CDR3 sequence (DNA): TGTGCCAGCAGCCCCTTGGCTAGCGTAAGCTCCTACGAGCAGTACTTC. Translation: CASSPLASVSSYEQYF.

This clone was observed many times. This chain connects TRBV19 to TRBJ2-1, with TRBD1 identical over 9 bases. J lost 6 bases, V lost 9 bases, and 3 bases had no gene match. The germline gives CDR1 LNHDA, CDR2 SQIVND (reference sequence). CDR3 size: 12 residues. DNA of the CDR3: TGTGCCAGCCTGGACAGGGGCAATGAGCAGTTCTTC. Amino acid sequence: CASLDRGNEQFF.